What follows is one T cell receptor beta chain and its context. Its antigen is unidentified. This specimen belongs to a study of cytomegalovirus exposure and HLA in healthy donors. Primers for the PCR totalled 60 Vbeta and 13 Jbeta. Assay: immunoSEQ multiplex PCR; the TCRdb copy retains only in-frame clones and omits some. In the table there are more than 110,000 clones, roughly 77% of which are singletons. J lost 6 bases, V lost 5 bases, and 2 bases had no gene match. Per the germline V gene, CDR1 is ENHRY and CDR2 is SYGVKD. The CDR3 is made up of 14 amino acids. Points from the study as a whole: The CMV antigen specificity of a few CMV-associated chains was confirmed through in vitro analysis.

The chain joins TRBV10-3 to TRBJ2-2; 11 bases are shared with TRBD1. This sequence was found in a female donor in good health and CMV-seronegative. Source material: PBMCs. Here the CDR3 reads CAISMDRGPGELFF. The CDR3 bases are TGTGCCATCAGTATGGACAGGGGGCCCGGGGAGCTGTTTTTT.